This is a list of T cell receptor beta chains from one sample in a study of control samples from healthy donors and cancer patients. Profiling relied on immunoSEQ multiplex PCR, and the TCRdb table lists in-frame clones only, not all of them. This table has some 160,000 clones, about 90% appearing once. The source material was blood. The receptors were sampled from a woman in her 30s in good health. CDR3s include the opening cysteine and the closing phenylalanine or tryptophan. The D gene is left open where the match is weak. Size values are once, few and many counts, or a class for expanded clones, and some rows have none.

D gene: TRBD1
clone size: .
CDR3 length: 15
V gene: TRBV25-1
J gene: TRBJ2-7
CDR3 protein: CASSAIGTGPYEQYF
CDR3 DNA: TGTGCCAGCAGTGCCATTGGGACAGGGCCCTACGAGCAGTACTTC

D gene: TRBD1
clone size: .
CDR3 length: 15
V gene: TRBV19
J gene: TRBJ2-1
CDR3 protein: CASSMGDRGYNEQFF
CDR3 DNA: TGTGCCAGTAGTATGGGGGACAGGGGGTACAATGAGCAGTTCTTC

D gene: .
clone size: .
CDR3 length: 12
V gene: TRBV7-2
J gene: TRBJ2-1
CDR3 protein: CASSFLVGEQFF
CDR3 DNA: TGTGCCAGCAGCTTTTTAGTAGGTGAGCAGTTCTTC

D gene: .
clone size: .
CDR3 length: 13
V gene: TRBV10-3
J gene: TRBJ2-7
CDR3 protein: CATMGGASYEQYF
CDR3 DNA: TGTGCCACCATGGGGGGGGCTAGCTACGAGCAGTACTTC

D gene: TRBD1
clone size: .
CDR3 length: 16
V gene: TRBV4-1
J gene: TRBJ1-3
CDR3 protein: CASSPAPTGAGNTIYF
CDR3 DNA: TGCGCCAGCAGCCCAGCTCCGACAGGGGCTGGAAACACCATATATTTT

D gene: .
clone size: .
CDR3 length: 13
V gene: TRBV11-2
J gene: TRBJ1-1
CDR3 protein: CASSLGPNTEAFF
CDR3 DNA: TGTGCCAGCAGCTTAGGGCCGAACACTGAAGCTTTCTTT

D gene: .
clone size: .
CDR3 length: 18
V gene: TRBV9
J gene: TRBJ1-4
CDR3 protein: CASSIGSGGLRLNEKLFF
CDR3 DNA: TGTGCCAGCAGTATAGGATCAGGAGGCCTTCGGCTTAATGAAAAACTGTTTTTT

D gene: .
clone size: .
CDR3 length: 13
V gene: TRBV6-4
J gene: TRBJ2-3
CDR3 protein: CASSDRGEDTQYF
CDR3 DNA: TGTGCCAGCAGTGACAGGGGGGAAGATACGCAGTATTTT

D gene: TRBD2
clone size: .
CDR3 length: 18
V gene: TRBV10-3
J gene: TRBJ2-3
CDR3 protein: CAIRDYGTSGALTDTQYF
CDR3 DNA: TGTGCCATCAGGGACTACGGGACTAGCGGAGCTCTCACAGATACGCAGTATTTT

D gene: TRBD2
clone size: .
CDR3 length: 15
V gene: TRBV6-5
J gene: TRBJ2-7
CDR3 protein: CASTPGSSGTHEQYF
CDR3 DNA: TGTGCCAGCACCCCAGGGTCTAGCGGGACGCACGAGCAGTACTTC

D gene: .
clone size: .
CDR3 length: 15
V gene: TRBV25-1
J gene: TRBJ2-1
CDR3 protein: CASSAHRLDYNEQFF
CDR3 DNA: TGTGCCAGCAGTGCCCACAGGCTCGATTACAATGAGCAGTTCTTC

D gene: .
clone size: few
CDR3 length: 14
V gene: TRBV6-4
J gene: TRBJ2-1
CDR3 protein: CASSEDGTYNEQFF
CDR3 DNA: TGTGCCAGCAGTGAGGACGGCACCTACAATGAGCAGTTCTTC

D gene: TRBD2
clone size: .
CDR3 length: 16
V gene: TRBV4-2
J gene: TRBJ2-5
CDR3 protein: CASSKVGREEGETQYF
CDR3 DNA: TGTGCCAGCAGCAAAGTTGGGCGGGAGGAGGGGGAGACCCAGTACTTC

D gene: .
clone size: .
CDR3 length: 14
V gene: TRBV3-1/TRBV3-2
J gene: TRBJ1-5
CDR3 protein: CASSQDTGYQPQHF
CDR3 DNA: TGTGCCAGCAGCCAAGATACCGGGTATCAGCCCCAGCATTTT

D gene: .
clone size: .
CDR3 length: 14
V gene: TRBV6-1
J gene: TRBJ2-7
CDR3 protein: CASSEAGEAYEQYF
CDR3 DNA: TGTGCCAGCAGTGAAGCCGGGGAAGCCTACGAGCAGTACTTC

D gene: TRBD2
clone size: .
CDR3 length: 14
V gene: TRBV7-3
J gene: TRBJ2-3
CDR3 protein: CASSLNGRTNTQYF
CDR3 DNA: TGTGCCAGCAGCTTAAACGGGAGGACAAATACGCAGTATTTT

D gene: .
clone size: once
CDR3 length: 14
V gene: TRBV5-8
J gene: TRBJ2-7
CDR3 protein: CASSNGQYVNEQYF
CDR3 DNA: TGTGCCAGCAGCAATGGACAGTACGTCAACGAGCAGTACTTC

D gene: .
clone size: .
CDR3 length: 16
V gene: TRBV27
J gene: TRBJ2-5
CDR3 protein: CASSLIRGDFQETQYF
CDR3 DNA: TGTGCCAGCAGTTTAATCAGGGGGGACTTCCAAGAGACCCAGTACTTC

D gene: TRBD2
clone size: .
CDR3 length: 18
V gene: TRBV10-3
J gene: TRBJ2-3
CDR3 protein: CAITPSSATSGSTDTQYF
CDR3 DNA: TGTGCCATCACACCCTCCTCGGCCACTAGCGGGAGCACAGATACGCAGTATTTT

D gene: .
clone size: .
CDR3 length: 13
V gene: TRBV11-2
J gene: TRBJ2-7
CDR3 protein: CASSSTVSYEQYF
CDR3 DNA: TGTGCCAGCAGCTCGACAGTTTCCTACGAGCAGTACTTC

D gene: TRBD1
clone size: few
CDR3 length: 15
V gene: TRBV2
J gene: TRBJ2-2
CDR3 protein: CASSADRGGTGELFF
CDR3 DNA: TGTGCCAGCAGTGCTGACAGGGGGGGCACCGGGGAGCTGTTTTTT

D gene: TRBD2
clone size: once
CDR3 length: 19
V gene: TRBV5-1
J gene: TRBJ2-1
CDR3 protein: CASSLRGGVAGGLGNEQFF
CDR3 DNA: TGCGCCAGCAGCTTGAGGGGAGGGGTAGCGGGAGGACTTGGGAATGAGCAGTTCTTC

D gene: .
clone size: .
CDR3 length: 14
V gene: TRBV27
J gene: TRBJ2-7
CDR3 protein: CASGLTVPFYEQYF
CDR3 DNA: TGTGCCAGCGGCCTGACAGTCCCCTTCTACGAGCAGTACTTC

D gene: .
clone size: few
CDR3 length: 11
V gene: TRBV7-9
J gene: TRBJ2-1
CDR3 protein: CASSFIDEQFF
CDR3 DNA: TGTGCCAGCAGCTTTATTGATGAGCAGTTCTTC

D gene: TRBD1
clone size: .
CDR3 length: 16
V gene: TRBV28
J gene: TRBJ2-7
CDR3 protein: CASSITGTGTSYEQYF
CDR3 DNA: TGTGCCAGCAGTATTACCGGGACAGGCACCTCCTACGAGCAGTACTTC

D gene: TRBD2
clone size: .
CDR3 length: 14
V gene: TRBV29-1
J gene: TRBJ2-1
CDR3 protein: CSVATSGIGNEQFF
CDR3 DNA: TGCAGCGTTGCGACTAGCGGGATTGGCAATGAGCAGTTCTTC

D gene: .
clone size: .
CDR3 length: 17
V gene: TRBV14
J gene: TRBJ2-2
CDR3 protein: CASSLYPTASNTGELFF
CDR3 DNA: TGTGCCAGCAGCCTCTACCCGACAGCCTCTAACACCGGGGAGCTGTTTTTT

D gene: .
clone size: .
CDR3 length: 13
V gene: TRBV30
J gene: TRBJ1-5
CDR3 protein: CAWSVMRDQPQHF
CDR3 DNA: TGTGCCTGGAGTGTTATGAGGGATCAGCCCCAGCATTTT

D gene: TRBD1
clone size: once
CDR3 length: 14
V gene: TRBV7-9
J gene: TRBJ1-4
CDR3 protein: CASSPQGANEKLFF
CDR3 DNA: TGTGCCAGCAGCCCACAGGGGGCGAATGAAAAACTGTTTTTT

D gene: .
clone size: .
CDR3 length: 16
V gene: TRBV24-1
J gene: TRBJ2-6
CDR3 protein: CATSDQQGAGANVLTF
CDR3 DNA: TGTGCCACCAGTGACCAGCAGGGAGCTGGGGCCAACGTCCTGACTTTC

D gene: TRBD2
clone size: .
CDR3 length: 15
V gene: TRBV5-1
J gene: TRBJ2-5
CDR3 protein: CASSLARTSVETQYF
CDR3 DNA: TGCGCCAGCAGCTTGGCCCGGACTAGCGTGGAGACCCAGTACTTC

D gene: .
clone size: .
CDR3 length: 15
V gene: TRBV7-9
J gene: TRBJ1-1
CDR3 protein: CASSLGTRHTTEAFF
CDR3 DNA: TGTGCCAGCAGCTTAGGGACGAGACACACTACTGAAGCTTTCTTT

D gene: .
clone size: once
CDR3 length: 11
V gene: TRBV5-1
J gene: TRBJ2-1
CDR3 protein: CASSSGNEQFF
CDR3 DNA: TGCGCCAGCAGTAGTGGGAATGAGCAGTTCTTC

D gene: .
clone size: .
CDR3 length: 15
V gene: TRBV30
J gene: TRBJ2-2
CDR3 protein: CAWSGWRQVPGELFF
CDR3 DNA: TGTGCCTGGAGTGGATGGCGACAGGTTCCCGGGGAGCTGTTTTTT

D gene: TRBD2
clone size: .
CDR3 length: 15
V gene: TRBV5-4
J gene: TRBJ2-5
CDR3 protein: CASSPGLAGGEAQYF
CDR3 DNA: TGTGCCAGCAGCCCGGGACTAGCGGGGGGGGAGGCCCAGTACTTC

D gene: .
clone size: .
CDR3 length: 14
V gene: TRBV3-1/TRBV3-2
J gene: TRBJ1-2
CDR3 protein: CASSQDSGNYGYTF
CDR3 DNA: TGTGCCAGCAGCCAAGATTCAGGGAACTATGGCTACACCTTC

D gene: .
clone size: .
CDR3 length: 15
V gene: TRBV5-1
J gene: TRBJ1-1
CDR3 protein: CASSNTGRQNTEAFF
CDR3 DNA: TGCGCCAGCAGCAATACGGGACGCCAGAACACTGAAGCTTTCTTT

D gene: TRBD2
clone size: .
CDR3 length: 14
V gene: TRBV4-2
J gene: TRBJ2-7
CDR3 protein: CASSHGSGVDEQYF
CDR3 DNA: TGTGCCAGCAGCCACGGGAGCGGGGTCGACGAGCAGTACTTC

D gene: .
clone size: .
CDR3 length: 15
V gene: TRBV28
J gene: TRBJ1-4
CDR3 protein: CASSPGGIENEKLFF
CDR3 DNA: TGTGCCAGCAGCCCGGGAGGGATCGAGAATGAAAAACTGTTTTTT

D gene: .
clone size: .
CDR3 length: 19
V gene: TRBV7-6
J gene: TRBJ1-6
CDR3 protein: CASSLTPGGGSSYNSPLHF
CDR3 DNA: TGTGCCAGCAGCCTAACCCCCGGGGGGGGCAGTAGTTATAATTCACCCCTCCACTTT

D gene: TRBD1
clone size: .
CDR3 length: 16
V gene: TRBV11-1
J gene: TRBJ2-7
CDR3 protein: CASSLATGGIFYEQYF
CDR3 DNA: TGTGCCAGCAGCTTAGCTACAGGGGGGATTTTCTACGAGCAGTACTTC

D gene: .
clone size: .
CDR3 length: 16
V gene: TRBV9
J gene: TRBJ2-3
CDR3 protein: CASSVGAGVRKDTQYF
CDR3 DNA: TGTGCCAGCAGCGTAGGCGCCGGAGTTCGGAAAGATACGCAGTATTTT

D gene: .
clone size: .
CDR3 length: 13
V gene: TRBV6-6
J gene: TRBJ2-7
CDR3 protein: CASSWDSGYEQYF
CDR3 DNA: TGTGCCAGCAGTTGGGACAGCGGGTACGAGCAGTACTTC

D gene: .
clone size: .
CDR3 length: 14
V gene: TRBV7-9
J gene: TRBJ2-7
CDR3 protein: CASSLKALSYEQYF
CDR3 DNA: TGTGCCAGCAGCCTTAAGGCCCTCTCCTACGAGCAGTACTTC

D gene: .
clone size: .
CDR3 length: 14
V gene: TRBV5-1
J gene: TRBJ2-7
CDR3 protein: CASTDGTYPYEQYF
CDR3 DNA: TGCGCCAGCACCGATGGGACATACCCCTACGAGCAGTACTTC

D gene: TRBD1
clone size: .
CDR3 length: 15
V gene: TRBV5-4
J gene: TRBJ2-7
CDR3 protein: CASSPGTGGVYEQYF
CDR3 DNA: TGTGCCAGCAGTCCCGGGACAGGGGGAGTCTACGAGCAGTACTTC

D gene: TRBD1
clone size: .
CDR3 length: 15
V gene: TRBV9
J gene: TRBJ2-1
CDR3 protein: CASSDHPGGHNEQFF
CDR3 DNA: TGTGCCAGCAGCGATCATCCAGGGGGCCACAATGAGCAGTTCTTC

D gene: .
clone size: .
CDR3 length: 16
V gene: TRBV3-1/TRBV3-2
J gene: TRBJ2-1
CDR3 protein: CASSQAGALAYNEQFF
CDR3 DNA: TGTGCCAGCAGCCAAGCGGGGGCGCTCGCCTACAATGAGCAGTTCTTC

D gene: TRBD1
clone size: .
CDR3 length: 14
V gene: TRBV6-5
J gene: TRBJ2-7
CDR3 protein: CASRLGQGVYEQYF
CDR3 DNA: TGTGCCAGCAGGCTGGGACAGGGTGTCTACGAGCAGTACTTC

D gene: TRBD1
clone size: .
CDR3 length: 13
V gene: TRBV7-9
J gene: TRBJ1-5
CDR3 protein: CASTRGANQPQHF
CDR3 DNA: TGTGCCAGCACCAGGGGGGCTAATCAGCCCCAGCATTTT

D gene: TRBD2
clone size: once
CDR3 length: 16
V gene: TRBV27
J gene: TRBJ2-3
CDR3 protein: CASSISSGSGADTQYF
CDR3 DNA: TGTGCCAGCAGTATTTCTAGCGGGAGTGGAGCAGATACGCAGTATTTT

D gene: .
clone size: .
CDR3 length: 15
V gene: TRBV28
J gene: TRBJ2-1
CDR3 protein: CASSSGLTNYNEQFF
CDR3 DNA: TGTGCCAGCAGCTCCGGACTAACCAACTACAATGAGCAGTTCTTC

D gene: .
clone size: .
CDR3 length: 14
V gene: TRBV7-8
J gene: TRBJ2-7
CDR3 protein: CASSLGVVSYEQYF
CDR3 DNA: TGTGCCAGCAGCTTAGGTGTGGTGTCCTACGAGCAGTACTTC

D gene: TRBD1
clone size: .
CDR3 length: 15
V gene: TRBV5-4
J gene: TRBJ2-1
CDR3 protein: CASSFRGTGEDEQFF
CDR3 DNA: TGTGCCAGCAGCTTTCGGGGGACAGGGGAGGATGAGCAGTTCTTC